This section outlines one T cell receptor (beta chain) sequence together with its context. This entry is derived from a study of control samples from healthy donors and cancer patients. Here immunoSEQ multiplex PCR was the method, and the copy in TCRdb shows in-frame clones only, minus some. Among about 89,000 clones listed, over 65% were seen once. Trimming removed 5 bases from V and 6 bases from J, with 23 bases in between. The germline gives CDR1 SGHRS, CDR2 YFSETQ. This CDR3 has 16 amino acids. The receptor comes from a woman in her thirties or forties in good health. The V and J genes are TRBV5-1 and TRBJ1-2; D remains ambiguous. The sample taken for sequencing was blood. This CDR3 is CASSLNPRAAQDGYTF. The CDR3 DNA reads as TGCGCCAGCAGTTTGAATCCCCGGGCAGCGCAAGATGGCTACACCTTC.